This paragraph reports one T cell receptor beta chain. Its antigen specificity is not known. Per-nucleotide qualities are absent, and no much larger clonotype sits a single base away. Donors were healthy HIV-negative adults with no recently reported acute infections or vaccinations. Every donor was a Caucasian adult living in Nashville, Tennessee, USA. CD8 memory samples consisted of magnetically selected CD45RO+ cells combined with CCR7-negative CD45RA+ effector memory (TemRA) cells. Blood was obtained by leukapheresis, after which PBMCs were separated by Ficoll-Histopaque density gradient centrifugation and cryopreserved in liquid nitrogen vapor phase. Analytical flow cytometry was used to check the purity and quantity of each magnetically sorted T cell population. From each sorted fraction, genomic DNA was isolated and quantified by UV absorbance on a Nanodrop 2000c. Compared with germline, V lacks 6 bases and J lacks 10 bases; bases without a gene match: 9. The germline V gene supplies CDR1 WSHSY and CDR2 SAAADI. The CDR3 holds 15 amino acids from the cysteine to the phenylalanine. Only the CDR3 DNA stays, 45 bases, in frame from base 1.

Using the deep immunoSEQ assay, TCR CDR3 regions were amplified from genomic DNA by multiplex PCR. For each cell subset, the extracted genomic DNA was distributed evenly across all wells of several immunoSEQ 96-well plates, and each plate served as one replicate. Each replicate PCR for sorted subsets received 200 ng genomic DNA, equal to 28,000 or so T cell genomes. Purified libraries were measured with a Qubit 3.0 fluorometer, size-checked on a Bioanalyzer 2100, and measured again with the KAPA Library Quantification kit. A separate single-read 150-cycle Illumina NextSeq 550 flow cell was used to sequence each immunoSEQ 96-well plate. Concerning the study's data processing: Because the immunoSEQ output included only junctional sequences and no quality scores, the filtering could not be the same as the filtering used for full-length reads. To assign V/J genes and CDR3, sequences were annotated against IMGT germline references using PyIR, a Python wrapper for IgBLAST v1.9. Reads with weak V/J assignments (E-value above 1e-6), missing CDR3, stop codons, out-of-frame junctions, or ambiguous translated residues were removed. A V3J clonotype was defined by an identical inferred V gene, J gene, and CDR3 amino acid sequence. To compute the percentage overlap between repertoires, the number of shared unique clonotypes was divided by the size of the smaller repertoire. Richness of each repertoire was evaluated using RTK rarefaction, the Chao1 estimator, and Recon v2.1 estimates of unobserved clonotypes. Generation probabilities for all TCRbeta clonotypes obtained by the gDNA method from a handful of donors were computed using OLGA. What TCRdb holds here is the immuneACCESS table cut down to in-frame rearrangements. Part of the clones is not present; checked against another copy, under half of the missing clones reflect an unresolved V gene, and the others are unexplained. Clonal size and the V and J genes are those of that table, whereas D and trimming came from the DNA. For this sample the table gives 600,000 to 750,000 clones, of which about 90% were detected only once. The top ten hold 34% of the sample.

These data belong to a study of shared clonotypes between healthy human individuals (dated by TCRdb to 2018 to 2020). About the investigation overall: The cohort comprised two women and a few men aged 18 to 49 years. Per donor, three plates each were used for CD4 naive and CD4 memory, two for CD8 naive, and one for CD8 memory. To estimate repertoire size and how much clonotypes are shared between individuals, the study performed deep sequencing of blood TCR repertoires from about five healthy adults. Libraries were prepared and TCR repertoires were sequenced by different laboratories using diverse techniques, in order to increase sequencing depth and limit assay-specific biases. Between about 0.8 and 9 billion PBMCs per donor were obtained by leukapheresis.

What the authors observed across the whole study: Sampling was restricted to blood, and TCR repertoires in tissue are likely to differ from TCR repertoires in blood. Clonotypes shared by all four sorted-subset donors showed higher generation probabilities than non-shared clonotypes. The small number of donors limited the genetic and exposure-history diversity represented. Even with the large sequencing depth, rarefaction of the sorted-subset datasets indicated that sequencing was incomplete. Pairwise subsampling led to the expectation that sequencing depth would affect the degree of clonotype sharing among donors. Sharing across a few donors was observed for about 5% of naive CD4, 3% to 4% of naive CD8, about 2.5% of memory CD4, and 0.4% of memory CD8 clonotypes. Naive subsets generally had larger estimated clonotype richness than memory subsets.

Material for sequencing was memory CD8+ T cells from PBMCs. In light of the paper, this sample's cell subset or site label describes: CD45RO+ cells pooled with CCR7-negative TemRA cells. The V and J genes are TRBV10-2 and TRBJ1-6; the central 10 bases match TRBD1. The source of this sequence is a man between 18 and 35 years old in good health. Some clones in this sample may be carry-over from other donors' samples. The DNA sequence follows: TGCGCCAGCAGCGAGGGCGGGACAGGGGTGTCACCCCTCCACTTT. It codes for CASSEGGTGVSPLHF.